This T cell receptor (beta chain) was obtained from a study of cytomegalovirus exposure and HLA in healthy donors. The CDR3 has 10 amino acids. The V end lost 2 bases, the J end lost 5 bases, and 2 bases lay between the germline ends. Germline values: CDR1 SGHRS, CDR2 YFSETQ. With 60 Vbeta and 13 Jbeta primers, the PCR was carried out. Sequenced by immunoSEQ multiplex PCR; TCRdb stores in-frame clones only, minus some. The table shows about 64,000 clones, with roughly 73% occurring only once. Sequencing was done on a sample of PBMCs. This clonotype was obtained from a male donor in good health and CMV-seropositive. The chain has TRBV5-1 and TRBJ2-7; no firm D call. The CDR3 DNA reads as TGCGCCAGCAGCTTCGACGAGCAGTACTTC. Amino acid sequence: CASSFDEQYF.